A single sample gave rise to the 10 T cell receptor beta chains below, sequenced in a study of beta chain features in type 1 diabetes. Isolated RNA was reverse transcribed in full, so expressed TCRB transcripts were sequenced. Profiling relied on immunoSEQ multiplex PCR, and the TCRdb table lists in-frame clones only, not all of them. This table has more than 300,000 clones, roughly 16% appearing once. Sequencing input: naive CD4+ T cells from blood. Every receptor here comes from a woman aged 18-30 years in good health.

The V gene is TRBV18, the J gene TRBJ2-2, with a tentative D call TRBD2 (5 bases). This CDR3 comprises 15 residues. Germline values: CDR1 KGHSH, CDR2 LQKENI. V lost 2 bases, J lost 1 base, and 8 bases lay in between. CDR3 DNA: TGTGCCAGCTCACCAGGCGGAGGGAACACCGGGGAGCTGTTTTTT. Translated: CASSPGGGNTGELFF.

The chain joins TRBV5-1 to TRBJ1-2, with TRBD1 matching 11 bases. The ends lost 3 bases at V and 3 bases at J; junction bases unmatched: 4. Germline values: CDR1 SGHRS, CDR2 YFSETQ. The CDR3 length is 15 residues. The CDR3, as DNA: TGCGCCAGCAGCTCGGGACAGGGGGACTACTATGGCTACACCTTC. Protein product: CASSSGQGDYYGYTF. The full variable domain, with the rest looked up from reference TRBV5-1 and TRBJ1-2, is KAGVTQTPRYLIKTRGQQVTLSCSPISGHRSVSWYQQTPGQGLQFLFEYFSETQRNKGNFPGRFSGRQFSNSRSEMNVSTLELGDSALYLCASSSGQGDYYGYTFGSGTRLTVV.

The sample holds a few counts of this clone. This chain connects TRBV25-1 to TRBJ2-5; 9 nucleotides match TRBD2. The CDR3 loop spans 18 amino acids. Per germline, CDR1 MGHDK and CDR2 SYGVNS. V lost 4 bases to trimming and J lost 5 bases; unmatched junction nucleotides: 17. CDR3 residues: CASSVGYYGASGKETQYF. In DNA form, the CDR3 reads TGTGCCAGCAGTGTTGGCTACTACGGTGCTAGCGGGAAGGAGACCCAGTACTTC.

This clone showed up just a few times. The genes are TRBV6-5 and TRBJ2-3; TRBD2 matches 10 bases. V lost 8 bases, J lost 3 bases, and 5 bases stayed unmatched. The CDR3 consists of 14 residues. Germline lookup yields CDR1 MNHEY and CDR2 SVGAGI. CDR3 loop: CASAEAGGTDTQYF. For the CDR3, the DNA is TGTGCCAGCGCAGAAGCGGGAGGGACAGATACGCAGTATTTT.

The chain has TRBV5-1 and TRBJ2-1, with D possibly being TRBD2 (6 bases). Germline V gives CDR1 SGHRS, CDR2 YFSETQ. V was shortened by 5 bases and J by 5 bases, with 11 bases between the two germline ends. The CDR3 runs to 13 residues. The CDR3 reads CASSSTGDNEQFF. DNA of the CDR3: TGCGCCAGCAGTTCGACGGGGGACAATGAGCAGTTCTTC.

This clone was seen a few times. V usage is TRBV28 and J usage is TRBJ2-1; 7 bases match TRBD1. CDR1 MDHEN and CDR2 SYDVKM come from the germline V gene. Losses at the gene ends were 5 bases for V and 3 bases for J; bases not matched to a gene: 7. The CDR3 has 15 residues. As DNA, the CDR3 is TGTGCCAGCAGTCCACGACAGGGAGTCTACAATGAGCAGTTCTTC. It yields the protein CASSPRQGVYNEQFF.

The rearrangement joins TRBV6-5 to TRBJ1-4; 8 positions agree with TRBD1. With V trimmed by 4 bases and J by 4 bases, 8 bases remained unmatched. This CDR3 has 16 residues. CDR1 is MNHEY and CDR2 is SVGAGI in the germline V gene. The CDR3: CASSSASGGRNEKLFF. The CDR3 DNA sequence: TGTGCCAGCAGTTCGGCCTCAGGGGGCCGTAATGAAAAACTGTTTTTT.

The chain has TRBV27 and TRBJ1-2; tentatively, D is TRBD1 (5 bases). There are 15 residues in the CDR3. The V and J ends lost 5 bases and 4 bases respectively, with 17 bases between them. CDR1 MNHEY and CDR2 SMNVEV come from the germline V gene (reference sequence). In DNA, the CDR3 is TGTGCCAGCAGTGGTAGCGGGGCGCCCCTCTATGGCTACACCTTC. Translating it yields CASSGSGAPLYGYTF.

This clone has a handful of counts. The chain employs TRBV30 and TRBJ2-7; 9 bases are a match to TRBD1. Germline V gene data show CDR1 as GTSNPN and CDR2 as SVGIG (reference sequence). The CDR3 contains 13 residues. Trimming took 0 bases from V and 7 from J; bases not matched to a gene: 4. CDR3 DNA: TGTGCCTGGAGTGTACAGGGGGCTGAGGAGCAGTACTTC. It codes for CAWSVQGAEEQYF.

The chain couples TRBV18 to TRBJ2-7; TRBD2 matches 13 bases. From germline, CDR1 is KGHSH and CDR2 LQKENI. V lost 8 bases, J lost 2 bases, and 6 bases stayed unmatched. The CDR3 consists of 15 residues. CDR3: CASAEGLAGPYEQYF. CDR3 sequence (DNA): TGTGCCAGCGCTGAGGGACTAGCGGGGCCCTACGAGCAGTACTTC.